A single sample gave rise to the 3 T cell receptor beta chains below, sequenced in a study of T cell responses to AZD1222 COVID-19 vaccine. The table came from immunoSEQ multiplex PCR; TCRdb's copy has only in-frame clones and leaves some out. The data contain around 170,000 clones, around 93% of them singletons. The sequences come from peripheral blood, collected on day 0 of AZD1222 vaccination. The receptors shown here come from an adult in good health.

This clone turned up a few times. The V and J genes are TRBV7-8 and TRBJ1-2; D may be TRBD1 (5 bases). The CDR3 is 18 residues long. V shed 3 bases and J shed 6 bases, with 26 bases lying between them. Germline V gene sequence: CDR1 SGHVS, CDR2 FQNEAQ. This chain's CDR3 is CASSLLTRQGRRSHGYTF. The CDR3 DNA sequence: TGTGCCAGCAGCTTGCTCACCCGGCAGGGACGGCGGTCGCATGGCTACACCTTC.

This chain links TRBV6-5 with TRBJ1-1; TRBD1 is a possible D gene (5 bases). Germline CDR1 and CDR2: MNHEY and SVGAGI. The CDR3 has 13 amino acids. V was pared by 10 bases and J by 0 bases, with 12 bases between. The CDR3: CAISGRLNTEAFF. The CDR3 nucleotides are TGTGCCATTTCGGGACGGCTGAACACTGAAGCTTTCTTT.

CDR3 nucleotide sequence: TGTGCCAGCAGTTGGCAGGGGGGGGACTATGGCTACACCTTC. It specifies CASSWQGGDYGYTF. V usage is TRBV28 and J usage is TRBJ1-2, with 7 bases matching TRBD1. The CDR3 is made up of 14 amino acids. In germline, CDR1 is MDHEN, CDR2 SYDVKM. The ends lost 4 bases at V and 3 bases at J; junction bases unmatched: 5.